These 3 T cell receptor beta chains came from one sample sequenced in a study of blood T cells in healthy people across ages. A second roughly 6 to 11 cycle PCR used barcoded and J-beta primers. TCRdb reprocessed the 5' RACE reads with MiXCR, giving one entry per CDR3 protein. Of nearly 800,000 distinct CDR3 sequences listed, approximately 60% are singletons. The sequenced sample was blood. The receptors were sampled from a man aged 40-49 years in good health.

The chain carries TRBV4-1 and TRBJ2-7; D call uncertain. Per the germline V gene, CDR1 is MGHRA and CDR2 is YSYEKL. V was shortened by 4 bases and J by 4 bases, with 14 bases between the two germline ends. The CDR3 is 14 residues long. The DNA of the CDR3 is TGCGCCAGCAGCCTAAAAGAGACCTTTTACGAGCAGTACTTC. This encodes CASSLKETFYEQYF.

The chain uses TRBV5-6 and TRBJ2-7; unclear D gene. The V end lost 2 bases, the J end lost 2 bases, and 14 bases lay between the germline ends. Looked up from germline, CDR1 is SGHDT and CDR2 is YYEEEE. This CDR3 contains 15 residues. The CDR3 region is CASSFPRQATYEQYF. CDR3 DNA sequence: TGTGCCAGCAGCTTCCCCCGGCAGGCTACCTACGAGCAGTACTTC.

Comments on this clonotype: The junction and the germline gene differ at one end; a read error may be behind it. This chain uses TRBV2 with TRBJ2-6; D may be TRBD1 (6 bases). The CDR3 has 15 residues. Germline CDR1 reads SNHLY; CDR2 reads FYNNEI. The chain's CDR3 is CASSQTGGGTNVLTF. For the CDR3, the DNA is TGTGCCAGCAGCCAGACAGGCGGTGGGACCAACGTCCTGACTTTC.